This TCR beta chain stems from a study of T cells in Graves' hyperthyroidism and ophthalmopathy. The TCR beta CDR3 regions underwent amplification using RNA transcripts as the source. Using the HTBI primer set, a first-round RT-PCR was run on the TCR CDR3. A single record per CDR3 protein comes from TCRdb applying MiXCR to the multiplex PCR reads. The data show approximately 520,000 distinct CDR3 sequences, roughly a quarter seen once. Exclusion criteria comprised uncontrolled infection, other autoimmune disease, pregnancy or lactation. Fresh peripheral blood, 9.5 to 10 ml of it, supplied the PBMCs. V lost 6 bases, J lost 2 bases, and 8 bases stayed unmatched. In germline, CDR1 is MDHEN, CDR2 SYDVKM. The length of the CDR3 is 15 residues. This clonotype appeared many times.

V is TRBV28 and J is TRBJ2-7, with 9 bases lining up with TRBD1. The source of this sequence is a woman aged 30 to 39 with Graves' ophthalmopathy. The sequenced sample consisted of blood. As DNA, the CDR3 is TGTGCCAGCAGCCGAACGACAGGGGGAACCTACGAGCAGTACTTC. Translation: CASSRTTGGTYEQYF.